This T cell receptor (beta chain) was captured by sequencing in a study of T-cell memory formation after mild COVID-19. Study observations and caveats: The study found contracting CD4+ clones mainly in CM and EM and contracting CD8+ clones in EMRA. There was a balanced CD4/CD8 profile in clones contracting day 15 to 85, and later expanders leaned CD4+.

A single record per CDR3 protein comes from TCRdb applying MiXCR to the 5' RACE reads. The data contain about 610,000 distinct CDR3 sequences, around 15% of them singletons. About this clonotype: What it recognizes is unknown.

CDR1 LGHNA and CDR2 YNFKEQ come from the germline V gene. V lost 0 bases and J 12 bases, leaving 6 bases between the germline ends. The CDR3 is 12 amino acids. This receptor was taken from an adult woman who had mild COVID-19 (a few samples of this study predate the infection). Cell type and time point are not known. The specimen sequenced was PBMCs or a T cell subset sorted from them (not recorded which). The V and J genes are TRBV4-2 and TRBJ1-6; D is undetermined. CDR3 region: CASSQDFGPLHF. CDR3 nucleotides: TGTGCCAGCAGCCAAGACTTCGGACCCCTCCACTTT.